This T cell receptor beta chain was captured by sequencing in a study of control samples from healthy donors and cancer patients. V shed 3 bases and J shed 3 bases, with 14 bases lying between them. This CDR3 has 15 amino acids. Germline-derived CDR1 and CDR2 are MGHRA and YSYEKL. Assay used: immunoSEQ multiplex PCR; TCRdb lists only in-frame clones, some missing. The sample yields approximately 150,000 clones, around 94% seen once. This receptor was taken from a woman younger than 35 in good health. V usage is TRBV4-1 and J usage is TRBJ2-5; D is uncertain. The material sequenced was blood. CDR3 region: CASSHAFRAEETQYF. In DNA, the CDR3 is TGCGCCAGCAGCCACGCCTTTAGGGCGGAAGAGACCCAGTACTTC.